This T cell receptor (beta chain) was retrieved from a study of identical twins. Each CDR3 protein is one row after TCRdb ran MiXCR on the 5' RACE reads. The table lists a few hundred thousand distinct CDR3 sequences, just under 10% of them singletons. The length of the CDR3 is 15 residues. V was shortened by 4 bases and J by 3 bases, with 15 bases between the two germline ends. This clonotype has only a few counts. A further study also used this sample, focusing on yellow fever vaccine responses in identical twins.

Sequences were obtained from PBMCs. The chain carries TRBV12-3 or TRBV12-4 and TRBJ1-2, with a weak D call TRBD1 (6 bases). The receptor was isolated from a woman younger than 35 in good health. CDR3 DNA sequence: TGTGCCAGCAGTTCGGATAACAGGGCCCACTATGGCTACACCTTC. Amino acid sequence: CASSSDNRAHYGYTF.